The present entry profiles one T cell receptor beta chain with its context. Only in-frame clones appear in the TCRdb table, and some are missing; sequencing was by immunoSEQ multiplex PCR. The sample has roughly 45,000 clones; 90% are singletons. The entry originates in a study of blood T cell repertoires in COVID-19. Study in general: Donors in the United States, Italy and Spain gave samples during acute or convalescent COVID-19.

The CDR3 runs 13 residues. Germline values: CDR1 SGDLS, CDR2 YYNGEE. Trimming stripped 0 bases from V and 10 bases from J, with 11 bases between. The chain carries TRBV9 and TRBJ2-1; D gene uncertain. This clonotype was obtained from a man between 65 and 85 years old with active COVID-19. The sequencing input was peripheral blood. The CDR3 reads CASSVVQVGEQFF. The CDR3 region has the DNA TGTGCCAGCAGCGTAGTACAAGTCGGGGAGCAGTTCTTC.